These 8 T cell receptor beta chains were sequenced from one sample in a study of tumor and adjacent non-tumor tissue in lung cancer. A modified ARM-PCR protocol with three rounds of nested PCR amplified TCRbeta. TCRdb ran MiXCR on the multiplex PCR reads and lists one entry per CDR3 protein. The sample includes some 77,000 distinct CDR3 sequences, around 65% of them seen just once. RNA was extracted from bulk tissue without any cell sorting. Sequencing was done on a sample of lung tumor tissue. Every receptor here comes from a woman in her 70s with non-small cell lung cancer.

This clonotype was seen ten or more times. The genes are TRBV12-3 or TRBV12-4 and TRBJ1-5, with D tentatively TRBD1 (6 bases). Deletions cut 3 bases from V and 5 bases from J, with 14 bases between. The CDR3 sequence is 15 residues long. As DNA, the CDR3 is TGTGCCAGCAGTTTTGCCGAACAGGGTCATCAGCCCCAGCATTTT. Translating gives CASSFAEQGHQPQHF.

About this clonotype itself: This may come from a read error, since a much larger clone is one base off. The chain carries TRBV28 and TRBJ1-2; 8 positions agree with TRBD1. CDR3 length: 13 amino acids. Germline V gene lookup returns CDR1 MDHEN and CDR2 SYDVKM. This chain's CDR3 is CAGSRTGIIGYTF. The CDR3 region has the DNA TGTGCCGGCAGTCGGACAGGGATTATCGGCTACACCTTC.

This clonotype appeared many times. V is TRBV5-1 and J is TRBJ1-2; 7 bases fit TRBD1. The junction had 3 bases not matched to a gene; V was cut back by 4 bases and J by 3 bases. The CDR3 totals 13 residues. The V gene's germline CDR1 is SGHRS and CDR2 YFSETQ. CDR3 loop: CASSPQGDYGYTF. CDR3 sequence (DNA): TGCGCCAGCAGCCCCCAGGGGGACTATGGCTACACCTTC.

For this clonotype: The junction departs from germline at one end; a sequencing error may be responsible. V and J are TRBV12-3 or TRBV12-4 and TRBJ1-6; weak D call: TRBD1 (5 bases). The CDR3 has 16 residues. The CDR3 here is CASSLGHSSNNSPLHF. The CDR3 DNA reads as TGTGCCAGCAGTCTAGGACATAGCTCCAATAATTCACCCCTCCACTTT.

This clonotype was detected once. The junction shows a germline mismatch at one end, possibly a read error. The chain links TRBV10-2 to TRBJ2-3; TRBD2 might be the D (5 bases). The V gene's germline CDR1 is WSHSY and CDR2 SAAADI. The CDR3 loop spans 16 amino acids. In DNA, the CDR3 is TGCGCCAGCAGGGCGGGCTCCAGCGTGGGGAGAGATATGCAGTATTTT. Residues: CASRAGSSVGRDMQYF.

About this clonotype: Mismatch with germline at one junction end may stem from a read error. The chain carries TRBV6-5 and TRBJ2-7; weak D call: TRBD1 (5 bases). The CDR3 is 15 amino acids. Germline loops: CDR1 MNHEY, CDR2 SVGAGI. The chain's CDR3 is CASSHSGHQGHEQYF. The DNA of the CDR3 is TGTGCCAGCAGTCACTCCGGGCACCAGGGCCACGAGCAATACTTC.

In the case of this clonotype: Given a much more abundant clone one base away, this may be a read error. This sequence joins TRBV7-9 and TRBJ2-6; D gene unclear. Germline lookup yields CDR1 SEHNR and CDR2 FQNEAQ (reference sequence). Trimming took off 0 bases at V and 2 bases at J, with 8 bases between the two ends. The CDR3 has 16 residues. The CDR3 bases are TGTGCCAGCAGCTTAGCCCGGCGGCCTGGGGCCAACGTCCTGACTTTC. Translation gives CASSLARRPGANVLTF.

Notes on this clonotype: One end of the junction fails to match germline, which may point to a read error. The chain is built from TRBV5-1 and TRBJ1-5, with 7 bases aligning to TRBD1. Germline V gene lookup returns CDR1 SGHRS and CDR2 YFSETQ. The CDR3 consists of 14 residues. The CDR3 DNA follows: TGCGCCAGCAGCCCCGTAGGGGGCGATCAGCCACAGCATTTC. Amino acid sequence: CASSPVGGDQPQHF.